This T cell receptor (beta chain) is drawn from a study of CD8+ T cells in alopecia areata. Overall study context: Treatment of the treated patients consisted of oral tofacitinib, 5 to 10 mg twice daily.

This clone was counted a single time. Sequencing relied on a cDNA template that was reverse transcribed from extracted RNA. Libraries were prepared by immunoSEQ multiplex PCR; TCRdb keeps only in-frame clonotypes and omits some of them. Seen here are 130,000 to 150,000 clones, approximately 80% observed once, and the top ten hold about 25%. Germline loops: CDR1 SNHLY, CDR2 FYNNEI. This CDR3 is built from 15 residues. Trimming stripped 2 bases from V and 4 bases from J, with 14 bases between. Treatment denoted: oral pan-JAK inhibitor, 5-10 mg twice daily. The input for sequencing was CD8+ T cells sorted from blood, taken at week 4, from a patient treated with tofacitinib. This receptor was taken from a human donor with alopecia areata. The genes are TRBV2 and TRBJ1-2; no firm D call. This CDR3 reads CASSEPGRRLYGYTF. CDR3 bases: TGTGCCAGCAGTGAACCCGGCCGGAGACTCTATGGCTACACCTTC.